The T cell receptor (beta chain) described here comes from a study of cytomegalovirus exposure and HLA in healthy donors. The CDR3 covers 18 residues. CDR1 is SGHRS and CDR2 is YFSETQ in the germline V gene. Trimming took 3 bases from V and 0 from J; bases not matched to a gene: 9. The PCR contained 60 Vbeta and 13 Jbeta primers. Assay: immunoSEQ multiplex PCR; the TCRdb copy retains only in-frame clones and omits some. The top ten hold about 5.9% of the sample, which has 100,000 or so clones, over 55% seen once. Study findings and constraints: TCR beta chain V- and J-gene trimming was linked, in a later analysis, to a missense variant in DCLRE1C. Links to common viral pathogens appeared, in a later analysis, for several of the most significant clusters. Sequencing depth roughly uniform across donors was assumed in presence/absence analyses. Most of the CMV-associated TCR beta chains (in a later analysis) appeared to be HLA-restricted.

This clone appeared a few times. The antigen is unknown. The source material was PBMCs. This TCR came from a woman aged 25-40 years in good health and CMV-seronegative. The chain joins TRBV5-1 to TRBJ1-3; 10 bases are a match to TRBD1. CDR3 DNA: TGCGCCAGCAGCTCCCGGACAGGGGGACCTCTCTCTGGAAACACCATATATTTT. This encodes CASSSRTGGPLSGNTIYF. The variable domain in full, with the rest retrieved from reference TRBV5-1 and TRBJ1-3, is KAGVTQTPRYLIKTRGQQVTLSCSPISGHRSVSWYQQTPGQGLQFLFEYFSETQRNKGNFPGRFSGRQFSNSRSEMNVSTLELGDSALYLCASSSRTGGPLSGNTIYFGEGSWLTVV.